The 16 T cell receptor beta chains listed next were all sequenced from one sample in a study of blood T cell repertoires in acute mononucleosis. Notes on the study in general: Public beta motifs plus an AV5-AJ31 alpha motif appeared to drive GLC-BM selection.

Clones were read by immunoSEQ multiplex PCR, and TCRdb kept only the in-frame ones, dropping some. The sample lists about 800 clones, more than 25% seen once, with about 51% in the top ten. The time point here: convalescence about 6 months (5-8 months) after acute presentation (visit 7). This specimen was EBV GLC epitope tetramer+ CD8+ T cells sorted from PBMCs, taken during convalescence from infectious mononucleosis. The sample's subset: CD8 T cells binding tetramer with EBV BMLF1 280-288 peptide (GLC-BM). Every receptor here comes from a man younger than 35 with infectious mononucleosis caused by EBV.

This clone has more than one count but fewer than ten. CDR3 coding DNA: TGTGCCAGCCAGAACGGGGTAAACACCGGGGAGCTGTTTTTT. Its translation is CASQNGVNTGELFF. This chain joins TRBV2 and TRBJ2-2; a weak D match, TRBD2 (5 bases). This CDR3 contains 14 residues. Germline values: CDR1 SNHLY, CDR2 FYNNEI. V shed 8 bases and J shed 2 bases, with 12 bases lying between them.

As for this clone: A far larger clone lies a single base away; this is likely a read error. The J gene is TRBJ2-1, the V gene TRBV9; D unresolved. The V end lost 4 bases, the J end lost 5 bases, and 22 bases lay between the germline ends. This CDR3 spans 17 amino acids. Looked up from germline, CDR1 is SGDLS and CDR2 is YYNGEE. This CDR3 is CASSPGPSSSFNNEQFF. The DNA for the CDR3 is TGTGCCAGCAGCCCCGGACCGTCCAGCTCCTTCAACAATGAGCAGTTCTTC.

This clone was observed a few times. The chain carries TRBV10-3 and TRBJ2-7; a possible D gene is TRBD2 (6 bases). Germline-derived CDR1 and CDR2 are ENHRY and SYGVKD. V gave up 8 bases and J gave up 0 bases, with 17 bases separating them. The CDR3 sequence is 15 residues long. The CDR3 DNA follows: TGTGCCATCTCAACCCAACTAGCTAACTCCTACGAGCAGTACTTC. Translated: CAISTQLANSYEQYF.

Concerning this clone: This may arise from a read error, as a much more abundant clone is one base away. Other DNA sequences within the sample encode an identical CDR3. The DNA for the CDR3 is TGCAGCGTTGCGGGGACCCGCACAGATACGCATTATTTT. This encodes CSVAGTRTDTHYF. The gene calls are TRBV29-1 and TRBJ2-3; possibly TRBD1 or TRBD2 for D (5 bases each). Looked up from germline, CDR1 is SQVTM and CDR2 is ANQGSEA. CDR3 size: 13 residues.

This clone was recorded at least ten times. The chain couples TRBV28 to TRBJ2-4; D may correspond to TRBD1 or TRBD2 (5 bases each). Trimming pared 3 bases from V and 13 bases from J, leaving 13 bases between. Germline CDR1 reads MDHEN; CDR2 reads SYDVKM. The CDR3 has 12 amino acids. CDR3 sequence reads: CASSFGTGHQYF. CDR3 sequence (DNA): TGTGCCAGCAGTTTCGGGACGGGCCACCAGTACTTC.

This clone was counted only a few times. The V and J genes are TRBV13 and TRBJ2-1; D uncertain. The CDR3 is made up of 12 amino acids. The V gene lost 5 bases and the J gene lost 6 bases, with 8 bases spanning the gap. Germline CDR1 is PRHDT and CDR2 is FYEKMQ (reference sequence). CDR3 in DNA: TGTGCCAGCAGCGTAGTAGGCAATGAGCAGTTCTTC. Residues: CASSVVGNEQFF.

The V and J genes are TRBV6-6 and TRBJ2-1; 11 bases align to TRBD2. Unmatched junction bases numbered 9, after V lost 6 bases and J lost 8 bases. In germline, CDR1 is MNHNY, CDR2 SVGAGI (reference sequence). CDR3 length: 15 amino acids. In DNA, the CDR3 is TGTGCCAGCAGCCCCACTAGCGGGAGTGTATATGAGCAGTTCTTC. It yields the protein CASSPTSGSVYEQFF.

Concerning this clone itself: A far larger clone lies a single base away; this is likely a read error. The V and J genes are TRBV7-9 and TRBJ2-5; D remains ambiguous. Trimming shortened V by 6 bases and J by 0 bases, and 11 bases separated the two germline ends. In germline, CDR1 is SEHNR, CDR2 FQNEAQ (reference sequence). This CDR3 has 14 residues. DNA for the CDR3: TGTGCCAGCAGGTCGAACAAGTACCAAGAGACCCAGTACTTC. It translates to CASRSNKYQETQYF. The whole variable domain, filled in from reference TRBV7-9 and TRBJ2-5, reads DTGVSQNPRHKITKRGQNVTFRCDPISEHNRLYWYRQTLGQGPEFLTYFQNEAQLEKSRLLSDRFSAERPKGSFSTLEIQRTEQGDSAMYLCASRSNKYQETQYFGPGTRLLVL.

For this clone: A much larger clone lies one base from this, so it may be a read error. Additional DNA sequences in this sample encode the identical CDR3. The V call is TRBV2, the J call TRBJ2-2, with D perhaps given as TRBD1 or TRBD2 (5 bases each). Germline CDR1 is SNHLY and CDR2 is FYNNEI. CDR3 length: 15 residues. CDR3 region: CASRNGTVNTGELFF. The CDR3 nucleotides are TGCGCCAGCCGGAACGGGACGGTAAACACCGGGGAGCTGTTTTTT.

This sequence joins TRBV29-1 and TRBJ2-3; tentatively, D is TRBD2 (6 bases). Trimming took off 4 bases at V and 1 base at J, with 9 bases between the two ends. The CDR3 is 13 residues long. Germline values: CDR1 SQVTM, CDR2 ANQGSEA. Written as DNA, the CDR3 is TGCAGCGTTGCCGGGAGCGGCACAGATACGCAGTATTTT. Its translation: CSVAGSGTDTQYF.

The CDR3 nucleotides are TGTGCCAGCAGTTTTAGTTGGGGTTTAGACGAAAAACTGTTTTTT. This translates into CASSFSWGLDEKLFF. The V gene is TRBV27, the J gene TRBJ1-4; D is unclear. The CDR3 totals 15 residues. V was clipped by 3 bases and J by 8 bases, with 16 bases between them. The germline V gene has CDR1 MNHEY and CDR2 SMNVEV (reference sequence).

V usage is TRBV2 and J usage is TRBJ2-2, with D possibly being TRBD1 or TRBD2 (5 bases each). CDR3 size: 15 residues. The germline V and J ends were trimmed by 10 bases and 2 bases, with 17 bases remaining between them. CDR1 SNHLY and CDR2 FYNNEI come from the germline V gene. The CDR3 sequence: CAIHNGTVNTGELFF. The CDR3 coding sequence is TGTGCCATCCATAACGGGACGGTAAACACCGGGGAGCTGTTTTTT.

By proportion, this clone is medium-sized. The chain carries TRBV9 and TRBJ2-1; D uncertain. CDR1 and CDR2 from the germline V gene are SGDLS and YYNGEE. V was pared by 4 bases and J by 3 bases, with 20 bases between. The CDR3 extends over 17 amino acids. CDR3 coding DNA: TGTGCCAGCAGCCCCAGACCGTCCAGCTCCTTCTACAATGAGCAGTTCTTC. Translation gives CASSPRPSSSFYNEQFF.

This clone was counted only a few times. Sequence at one end of the junction differs from germline and may be a read error. This chain connects TRBV29-1 to TRBJ2-3, with D perhaps being TRBD1 or TRBD2 (5 bases each). The germline V gene encodes CDR1 SQVTM and CDR2 ANQGSEA. This CDR3 contains 13 residues. The CDR3 spells CIVAGTRTDTHYF. The DNA for the CDR3 is TGCATCGTTGCCGGGACCCGCACAGATACGCATTATTTT.

As regards this clone: A far larger clone differs by one base, so this is likely a read error. This chain connects TRBV28 to TRBJ1-2; D is perhaps TRBD1 (6 bases). In germline, CDR1 is MDHEN, CDR2 SYDVKM. The germline V and J ends were trimmed by 8 bases and 0 bases, with 22 bases remaining between them. This CDR3 spans 17 amino acids. CDR3 residues: CASWSGGAGGPNYGYTF. CDR3 DNA sequence: TGTGCCAGCTGGTCCGGGGGCGCGGGGGGACCTAACTATGGCTACACCTTC.

Comments on this clone: One end of the junction does not line up with germline, which may come from a read error. The rearrangement uses TRBV29-1 and TRBJ2-3; D may correspond to TRBD1 or TRBD2 (5 bases each). The germline gives CDR1 SQVTM, CDR2 ANQGSEA. The length of the CDR3 is 13 residues. This chain's CDR3 is CSVAGTRTYTHYF. In DNA, the CDR3 is TGCAGCGTTGCCGGGACCCGCACATATACGCATTATTTT.